This TCR beta chain is from a study of lymphopenia after photon versus proton radiotherapy. The study, taken as a whole, reports: Survival link was tested only in deceased patients; proton benefit remains a possibility. After lymphocyte nadir, photon-treated repertoires showed oligoclonal expansion, especially CD8+ Temra.

As concerns this clone: Antigen: not known.

Assay used: immunoSEQ multiplex PCR; TCRdb lists only in-frame clones, some missing. The repertoire includes roughly 25,000 clones, around 90% of them detected once, and 0.65% to 0.9% sits in the top ten. Trimming removed 6 bases from V and 0 bases from J, with 5 bases in between. CDR1 and CDR2 (germline): WSHSY, SAAADI. The CDR3 length is 13 residues. This clonotype was sampled from a woman in her fifties or sixties with cholangiocarcinoma. Sequenced material: peripheral blood, taken from a patient treated with photon-based radiotherapy. V usage is TRBV10-2 and J usage is TRBJ2-2; either TRBD1 or TRBD2 may supply D (5 bases each). The CDR3 DNA reads TGCGCCAGCAGGGGGGCGAACACCGGGGAGCTGTTTTTT. Amino acids: CASRGANTGELFF.